The present T cell receptor (beta chain) was sequenced within a study of cytomegalovirus exposure and HLA in healthy donors. Study results and caveats: In an earlier analysis, productive rearrangement rates for most beta V segments clustered near 87% or 30%. Near-uniform donor sequencing depth was presumed by presence/absence analyses. The investigators catalogued 164 TCR beta chains as cytomegalovirus-associated.

The primer mix had 60 Vbeta and 13 Jbeta primers. Original analysis: Later, an analysis found some 80 million unique TCR beta chains, and roughly 9.9 million of these were shared. Only in-frame clones appear in the TCRdb table, and some are missing; sequencing was by immunoSEQ multiplex PCR. From that table come the V and J calls and clone size; the DNA was used to work out D and trimming. This table holds some 130,000 clones, about 73% found once. As regards this clone: What it binds is not known.

Sequencing was carried out using PBMCs. The TCR comes from a woman aged 25 to 39 in good health and CMV-seropositive.

The CDR3, as DNA: TGTGCCAGCAGCCTACAGGGATATTCACCCCTCCACTTT. This translates into CASSLQGYSPLHF. This chain connects TRBV7-2 to TRBJ1-6; TRBD1 might be the D (6 bases). The V gene lost 5 bases and the J gene lost 8 bases, with 10 bases spanning the gap. Germline CDR1 reads SGHTA; CDR2 reads FQGNSA. CDR3 size: 13 residues. Using reference TRBV7-2 and TRBJ1-6 for the parts outside the CDR3, the full variable domain is GAGVSQSPSNKVTEKGKDVELRCDPISGHTALYWYRQSLGQGLEFLIYFQGNSAPDKSGLPSDRFSAERTGGSVSTLTIQRTQQEDSAVYLCASSLQGYSPLHFGNGTRLTVT.